Below are 3 T cell receptor beta chains sequenced from a single sample in a study of cytomegalovirus exposure and HLA in healthy donors. The method was immunoSEQ multiplex PCR; TCRdb's version includes in-frame clones alone and lacks a portion of them. Among fewer than 85,000 clones listed, 70% to 90% were seen once. The sequenced sample consisted of PBMCs. These receptors came from a young woman in good health and CMV-seropositive.

The genes are TRBV2 and TRBJ2-7; 7 bases are shared with TRBD1. Per germline, CDR1 SNHLY and CDR2 FYNNEI. Trimming removed 4 bases from V and 3 bases from J; junction bases left unmatched: 9. The CDR3 has 15 residues. The DNA for the CDR3 is TGTGCCAGCAGTGGAACCGGGACAGACAGCTACGAGCAGTACTTC. Translated, it gives CASSGTGTDSYEQYF.

The V and J genes are TRBV7-9 and TRBJ2-7; 8 nucleotides match TRBD2. CDR3 length equals 17 residues. The germline V gene encodes CDR1 SEHNR and CDR2 FQNEAQ (reference sequence). J lost 2 bases, V lost 1 base, and 10 bases had no gene match. The CDR3 DNA is TGTGCCAGCAGCTTAGTCCCACACCCGGGAGGGACCTACGAGCAGTACTTC. Residues: CASSLVPHPGGTYEQYF. Filled out from reference TRBV7-9 and TRBJ2-7, the complete variable domain reads DTGVSQNPRHKITKRGQNVTFRCDPISEHNRLYWYRQTLGQGPEFLTYFQNEAQLEKSRLLSDRFSAERPKGSFSTLEIQRTEQGDSAMYLCASSLVPHPGGTYEQYFGPGTRLTVT.

This rearrangement joins TRBV11-1 to TRBJ2-6; D may be TRBD2 (5 bases). Deletions cut 3 bases from V and 0 bases from J, with 9 bases between. The CDR3 covers 16 residues. Germline CDR1 SGHAT, CDR2 FQDESV (reference sequence). CDR3 DNA: TGTGCCAGCAGCTTCGGGGAGACCTCTGGGGCCAACGTCCTGACTTTC. It encodes CASSFGETSGANVLTF.